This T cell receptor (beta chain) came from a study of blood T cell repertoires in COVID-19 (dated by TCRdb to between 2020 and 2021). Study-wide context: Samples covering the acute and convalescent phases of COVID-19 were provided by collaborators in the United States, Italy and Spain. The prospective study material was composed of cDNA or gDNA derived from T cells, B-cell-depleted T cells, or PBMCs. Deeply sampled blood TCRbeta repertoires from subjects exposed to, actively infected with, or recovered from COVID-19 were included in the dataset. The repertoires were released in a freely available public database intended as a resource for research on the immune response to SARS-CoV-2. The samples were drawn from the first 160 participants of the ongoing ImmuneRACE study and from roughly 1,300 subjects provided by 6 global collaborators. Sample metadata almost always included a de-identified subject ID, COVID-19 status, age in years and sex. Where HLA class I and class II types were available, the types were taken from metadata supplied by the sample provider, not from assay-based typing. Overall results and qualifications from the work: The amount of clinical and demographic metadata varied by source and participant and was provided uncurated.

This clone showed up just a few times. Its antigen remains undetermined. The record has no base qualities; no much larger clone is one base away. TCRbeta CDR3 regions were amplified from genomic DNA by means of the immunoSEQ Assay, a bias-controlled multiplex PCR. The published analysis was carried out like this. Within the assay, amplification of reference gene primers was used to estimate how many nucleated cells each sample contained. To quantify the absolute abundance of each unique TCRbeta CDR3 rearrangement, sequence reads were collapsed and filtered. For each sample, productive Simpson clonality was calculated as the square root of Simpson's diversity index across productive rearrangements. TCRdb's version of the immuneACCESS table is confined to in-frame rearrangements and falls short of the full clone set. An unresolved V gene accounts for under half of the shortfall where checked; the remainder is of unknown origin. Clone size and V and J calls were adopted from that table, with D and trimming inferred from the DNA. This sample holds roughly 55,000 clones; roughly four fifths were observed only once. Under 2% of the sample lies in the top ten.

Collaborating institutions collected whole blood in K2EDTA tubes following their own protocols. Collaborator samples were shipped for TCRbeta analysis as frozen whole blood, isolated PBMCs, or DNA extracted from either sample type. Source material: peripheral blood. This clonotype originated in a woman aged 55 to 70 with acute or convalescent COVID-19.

The CDR3 is CASRYRDGDEKLFF. The nucleotide sequence reads as follows: TGTGCCAGCAGATACAGGGATGGGGATGAAAAACTGTTTTTT. The rearrangement combines TRBV3-1 (or the pseudogene TRBV3-2) with TRBJ1-4; the D region possibly corresponds to TRBD1 (6 bases align). Spanning cysteine to phenylalanine, the CDR3 consists of 14 amino acids. CDR3 DNA is the only sequence kept; it has 42 bases, read in frame from the first base. CDR1 and CDR2 (LGHDT, YNNKEL) derive from the germline V gene (reference sequence). The trim is 6 bases for V and 6 bases for J, with a gap of 14 bases between the germline ends.